This passage covers 21 T cell receptor beta chains from one sample sequenced in a study of CDR3 diversity in severe acne. TCRdb fed the PCR reads into MiXCR, producing one record per CDR3 protein. The sample gives 85,000 to 120,000 distinct CDR3 sequences, under 60% of which show up once; 9.5% to 15% is in the top ten. The sequenced sample was blood. The receptor set was obtained from a male donor with acne.

This chain links TRBV15 with TRBJ2-7; D unresolved. Germline V lookup: CDR1 LNHNV, CDR2 YYDKDF (reference sequence). Trimming left V 3 bases short and J 3 bases short, with 3 bases between. The CDR3 contains 11 residues. CDR3 protein: CATSRIYEQYF. The CDR3 nucleotides read TGTGCCACCAGCAGGATCTACGAGCAGTACTTC.

The V call is TRBV20-1, the J call TRBJ2-4; no clear D gene. The length of the CDR3 is 13 residues. V was cut by 0 bases and J by 0 bases, with 3 bases left in between. Germline assignment: CDR1 DFQATT and CDR2 SNEGSKA (reference sequence). This CDR3 reads CSARDLAKNIQYF. Written as DNA, the CDR3 is TGCAGTGCTAGAGATCTAGCCAAAAACATTCAGTACTTC.

This clonotype was seen ten or more times. The rearrangement links TRBV29-1 to TRBJ2-1; 7 bases match TRBD2. V lost 3 bases and J lost 5; bases outside the gene matches: 7. CDR1 is SQVTM, CDR2 ANQGSEA, per germline. This CDR3 region has 14 residues. CDR3 amino acids: CSVEKRGTHNEQFF. In nucleotides, the CDR3 is TGCAGCGTTGAGAAGCGGGGAACCCACAATGAGCAGTTCTTC.

This clonotype was counted many times. This sequence joins TRBV15 and TRBJ1-4; no firm D call. The CDR3 totals 14 residues. With 5 bases removed from V and 5 bases from J, the gap between germline ends came to 12 bases. Germline assignment: CDR1 LNHNV and CDR2 YYDKDF (reference sequence). The CDR3 nucleotides read TGTGCCACCAGCTTGAAAGAGGGCAATGAAAAACTGTTTTTT. Its translation is CATSLKEGNEKLFF.

CDR3 nucleotide sequence: TGTGCCAGCAGTTATCCCGGGACTAGTGTGTCGGTTGAGCAGTTCTTC. Its translation is CASSYPGTSVSVEQFF. The J gene is TRBJ2-1, the V gene TRBV28; 8 bases map to TRBD2. The CDR3 runs 16 residues. Trimming cost V 4 bases and J 9 bases; bases outside gene matches: 14. Germline CDR1 reads MDHEN; CDR2 reads SYDVKM.

Only a few counts were recorded for this clonotype. CDR3 amino acids: CASSLFTIVNTEAFF. CDR3 bases: TGTGCCAGCAGCTTGTTCACGATTGTGAACACTGAAGCTTTCTTT. The chain is built from TRBV5-6 and TRBJ1-1, with no clear D. This CDR3 region has 15 residues. Germline values: CDR1 SGHDT, CDR2 YYEEEE. V shed 1 base and J shed 0 bases, with 10 bases lying between them.

The chain has TRBV7-2 and TRBJ2-2; TRBD2 matches at 10 bases. The CDR3 runs 17 residues. The germline V gene has CDR1 SGHTA and CDR2 FQGNSA. V gave up 5 bases and J gave up 6 bases; unmatched junction bases: 12. This CDR3 is CASSPASLAGQAGELFF. The CDR3 DNA reads TGTGCCAGCAGCCCCGCTTCACTAGCGGGACAGGCCGGGGAGCTGTTTTTT.

This clonotype was counted many times. This chain links TRBV5-1 with TRBJ1-5; possibly TRBD1 for D (5 bases). The V gene lost 0 bases and the J gene lost 4 bases, with 8 bases spanning the gap. The CDR3 has 14 amino acids. Germline V gives CDR1 SGHRS, CDR2 YFSETQ. CDR3 protein: CASSLGQQNQPQHF. CDR3 in DNA: TGCGCCAGCAGCTTGGGACAGCAAAATCAGCCCCAGCATTTT.

There are many counts of this clonotype. The chain is built from TRBV20-1 and TRBJ2-5; 8 bases agree with TRBD2. Germline CDR1 is DFQATT and CDR2 is SNEGSKA (reference sequence). V was clipped by 0 bases and J by 1 base; unmatched bases: 7. This CDR3 is 16 amino acids long. The CDR3 here is CSARDFMREAQETQYF. CDR3 sequence (DNA): TGCAGTGCTAGAGACTTTATGCGGGAGGCCCAAGAGACCCAGTACTTC.

The gene calls are TRBV5-4 and TRBJ1-1; no clear D. This CDR3 comprises 13 residues. Germline lookup yields CDR1 SGHNT and CDR2 YYREEE (reference sequence). V was shortened by 4 bases and J by 3 bases, with 10 bases between the two germline ends. Here the CDR3 reads CASSLQRDTEAFF. CDR3 DNA: TGTGCCAGCAGCCTACAGCGAGACACTGAAGCTTTCTTT.

There are many counts of this clonotype. This chain joins TRBV20-1 and TRBJ2-3, with D maybe TRBD1 (7 bases). Germline-derived CDR1 and CDR2 are DFQATT and SNEGSKA (reference sequence). Trimming left V 0 bases short and J 4 bases short, with 14 bases between. CDR3 length: 15 residues. The CDR3 loop is CSARDRGGGPDTQYF. As DNA, the CDR3 is TGCAGTGCTAGAGATCGTGGAGGGGGCCCAGATACGCAGTATTTT.

In this sample, this clonotype turned up many times. The chain joins TRBV29-1 to TRBJ2-7, with D possibly matching TRBD2 (6 bases). V was clipped by 7 bases and J by 4 bases, with 11 bases between them. Germline V gives CDR1 SQVTM, CDR2 ANQGSEA. This CDR3 has 11 residues. The DNA for the CDR3 is TGCAGCGGGAGGGGCGTATACGAGCAGTACTTC. Amino acid sequence: CSGRGVYEQYF.

V gene TRBV20-1 combines with J gene TRBJ1-1; tentatively, D is TRBD1 (6 bases). Germline CDR1 and CDR2: DFQATT and SNEGSKA (reference sequence). V was cut by 3 bases and J by 6 bases, with 11 bases left in between. CDR3 length equals 12 residues. For the CDR3, the DNA is TGCAGTGCTAGCTACAGGGAGGCTGAAGCTTTCTTT. This sequence encodes CSASYREAEAFF.

The chain is built from TRBV25-1 and TRBJ1-6; no reliable D call. This CDR3 contains 14 residues. Trimming took 3 bases from V and 7 from J, leaving 10 bases between them. CDR1 and CDR2 (germline): MGHDK, SYGVNS. DNA of the CDR3: TGTGCCAGCAGTGATTTGGGGTACAATTCACCCCTCCACTTT. Protein product: CASSDLGYNSPLHF.

This clonotype was seen more than once but under ten times. V is TRBV4-3 and J is TRBJ2-2; the D is unclear. The germline V gene has CDR1 LGHNA and CDR2 YSLEER. Trimming left V 2 bases short and J 1 base short, with 8 bases between. This CDR3 contains 15 residues. The CDR3 bases are TGCGCCAGCAGCCAATTACTAAGGAACACCGGGGAGCTGTTTTTT. It yields the protein CASSQLLRNTGELFF.

The V and J genes are TRBV9 and TRBJ2-5, with D hard to call. CDR1 and CDR2 from the germline V gene are SGDLS and YYNGEE. The CDR3 covers 14 residues. V gave up 0 bases and J gave up 5 bases, with 11 bases separating them. CDR3 coding DNA: TGTGCCAGCAGCGTAGGGAATTTCGAGGAGACCCAGTACTTC. This encodes CASSVGNFEETQYF.

This chain uses TRBV7-2 with TRBJ2-5; no clear D. The CDR3 has 15 amino acids. Between the trimmed V and J ends, which lost 2 bases and 2 bases, there was a span of 12 bases. Per the germline V gene, CDR1 is SGHTA and CDR2 is FQGNSA. In DNA, the CDR3 is TGTGCCAGCAGCTTAATCCGGGTACCACAAGAGACCCAGTACTTC. The encoded protein is CASSLIRVPQETQYF.

The chain has TRBV29-1 and TRBJ1-1, with unresolved D. The germline CDR1 and CDR2 sequences are SQVTM and ANQGSEA. The CDR3 has 11 residues. The V and J ends lost 2 bases and 6 bases respectively, with 7 bases between them. The CDR3 DNA is TGCAGCGTTGAAACTGGGGCTGAAGCTTTCTTT. Translated, it gives CSVETGAEAFF.

The chain links TRBV4-1 to TRBJ1-2; tentative D call: TRBD1 (5 bases). The CDR3 contains 18 residues. V lost 0 bases and J 2 bases, leaving 19 bases between the germline ends. Germline lookup yields CDR1 MGHRA and CDR2 YSYEKL. This chain's CDR3 is CASSQDQVRAQGNYGYTF. The CDR3 DNA reads TGCGCCAGCAGCCAAGATCAGGTCAGGGCCCAAGGGAACTATGGCTACACCTTC.

This chain links TRBV4-3 with TRBJ2-5, with D possibly being TRBD1 or TRBD2 (5 bases each). With 3 bases removed from V and 2 bases from J, the gap between germline ends came to 13 bases. Looked up from germline, CDR1 is LGHNA and CDR2 is YSLEER. CDR3 length equals 15 residues. The CDR3 nucleotides read TGCGCCAGCAGCCAGGCGAGAGGGGATCAAGAGACCCAGTACTTC. Its translation: CASSQARGDQETQYF.

Note on this clonotype: This may be a read error, as it is one base from a much larger clone. This chain connects TRBV20-1 to TRBJ2-3; 13 bases are a match to TRBD2. The germline V gene encodes CDR1 DFQATT and CDR2 SNEGSKA (reference sequence). The junction had 4 bases not matched to a gene; V was cut back by 0 bases and J by 1 base. CDR3 length: 17 residues. In nucleotides, the CDR3 is TGCAGTGCTAGAGATGTAACTAGCGGGAGGGGCACAGATACGCAGTATTTT. Translating it yields CSARDVTSGRGTDTQYF.